These 32 T cell receptor beta chains came from one sample sequenced in a study of shared clonotypes between healthy human individuals. Here immunoSEQ multiplex PCR was the method, and the copy in TCRdb shows in-frame clones only, minus some. The table shows about 2.4 million clones, with 85% to 95% occurring only once. The sequenced sample was naive CD4+ T cells sorted from blood. Specified subset: CD45RA+ positively selected. Receptors originate from a man between 18 and 29 years old in good health.

The chain links TRBV19 to TRBJ2-1; 7 bases are shared with TRBD1. The ends lost 4 bases at V and 7 bases at J; junction bases unmatched: 4. Germline CDR1 and CDR2: LNHDA and SQIVND (reference sequence). The CDR3 totals 13 residues. Here the CDR3 DNA reads TGTGCCAGTAGTAGAGCACAGGGGAATGAGCAGTTCTTC. It encodes CASSRAQGNEQFF.

This clone appeared a single time. This CDR3 is CASSQNLQGNQDEAFF. The CDR3 nucleotides are TGTGCCAGCAGCCAAAATCTACAGGGGAATCAAGATGAAGCTTTCTTT. The chain carries TRBV7-9 and TRBJ1-1; 7 bases agree with TRBD1. The germline V gene encodes CDR1 SEHNR and CDR2 FQNEAQ (reference sequence). This CDR3 is 16 amino acids long. The ends lost 5 bases at V and 7 bases at J; junction bases unmatched: 16.

Remarks on this clone: Other DNA sequences in this specimen translate into the identical CDR3. The chain recombines TRBV5-1 with TRBJ1-4; TRBD1 is a possible D gene (6 bases). Per germline, CDR1 SGHRS and CDR2 YFSETQ. Trimming took 0 bases from V and 8 from J, leaving 11 bases between them. CDR3 length equals 14 residues. The CDR3, as DNA: TGCGCCAGCAGCTTGGAGGGGGGAAGGGAAAAACTGTTTTTT. Amino acid sequence: CASSLEGGREKLFF.

The chain has TRBV28 and TRBJ1-2; the match to TRBD1 covers 7 bases. Germline trimming cut 5 bases from V and 4 bases from J; bases unmatched to any gene: 7. CDR1 and CDR2 (germline): MDHEN, SYDVKM. The CDR3 extends over 14 amino acids. CDR3 DNA sequence: TGTGCCAGCAGTCTAGACAGGGTCGCCTATGGCTACACCTTC. As protein: CASSLDRVAYGYTF.

The chain links TRBV5-1 to TRBJ2-3; 7 positions agree with TRBD2. CDR3 length equals 14 residues. CDR1 is SGHRS, CDR2 YFSETQ, per germline. Germline trimming cut 3 bases from V and 4 bases from J; bases unmatched to any gene: 5. The CDR3 DNA sequence: TGCGCCAGCAGCTACCGGGACTACCCAGATACGCAGTATTTT. Its translation: CASSYRDYPDTQYF. Looking up the rest from reference TRBV5-1 and TRBJ2-3 gives the full variable domain: KAGVTQTPRYLIKTRGQQVTLSCSPISGHRSVSWYQQTPGQGLQFLFEYFSETQRNKGNFPGRFSGRQFSNSRSEMNVSTLELGDSALYLCASSYRDYPDTQYFGPGTRLTVL.

The rearrangement links TRBV19 to TRBJ1-1; TRBD1 is a possible D gene (6 bases). Trimming took 3 bases from V and 9 from J, leaving 8 bases between them. The CDR3 has 11 amino acids. From germline, CDR1 is LNHDA and CDR2 SQIVND (reference sequence). CDR3 sequence: CASSMDRKAFF. The CDR3 DNA sequence: TGTGCCAGTAGTATGGACAGAAAAGCTTTCTTT.

The chain combines TRBV4-1 with TRBJ2-5; the D gene is possibly TRBD2 (7 bases). The V end lost 1 base, the J end lost 5 bases, and 17 bases lay between the germline ends. CDR3 length equals 16 residues. The germline V gene encodes CDR1 MGHRA and CDR2 YSYEKL. CDR3 residues: CASSQASRGGAETQYF. The CDR3 nucleotides read TGCGCCAGCAGCCAAGCCTCGAGGGGGGGCGCCGAGACCCAGTACTTC.

The chain combines TRBV19 with TRBJ1-1, with 7 bases that match TRBD1. In germline, CDR1 is LNHDA, CDR2 SQIVND (reference sequence). J was trimmed by 7 bases and V by 8 bases; bases with no gene match: 10. This CDR3 region has 13 residues. The DNA for the CDR3 is TGTGCCAGTGAACCGACAGGGACACGTGAAGCTTTCTTT. It translates to CASEPTGTREAFF.

The chain couples TRBV6-1 to TRBJ1-4; TRBD1 aligns across 9 bases. Germline lookup yields CDR1 MNHNS and CDR2 SASEGT. V lost 4 bases and J lost 0; bases outside the gene matches: 6. The CDR3 is made up of 17 amino acids. The CDR3: CASSATGGFATNEKLFF. In DNA form, the CDR3 reads TGTGCCAGCAGTGCCACAGGGGGCTTCGCAACTAATGAAAAACTGTTTTTT.

V gene TRBV29-1 combines with J gene TRBJ2-5; D possibly corresponds to TRBD1 (5 bases). CDR1 and CDR2 from the germline V gene are SQVTM and ANQGSEA. CDR3 size: 13 residues. V was trimmed by 6 bases and J by 5 bases, leaving 16 bases between them. The CDR3 nucleotides are TGCAGCGTAGTAAGGGGTTATGGTGAGACCCAGTACTTC. It translates to CSVVRGYGETQYF.

The V gene is TRBV7-2, the J gene TRBJ2-5; D could derive from TRBD1 or TRBD2 (6 bases each). Trimming removed 5 bases from V and 5 bases from J, with 9 bases in between. From germline, CDR1 is SGHTA and CDR2 FQGNSA. This CDR3 has 12 residues. Here the CDR3 DNA reads TGTGCCAGCAGCCAGGGGAGGGAGACCCAGTACTTC. Protein: CASSQGRETQYF.

Only one count was recorded for this clone. V and J are TRBV5-8 and TRBJ2-5; 8 bases map to TRBD2. J was trimmed by 1 base and V by 3 bases; bases with no gene match: 11. CDR3 size: 17 residues. Germline CDR1 reads SGHTS; CDR2 reads YDEGEE. The CDR3 loop reads CASSSGLGGGFQETQYF. As DNA, the CDR3 is TGTGCCAGCAGCTCAGGACTGGGCGGGGGGTTCCAAGAGACCCAGTACTTC. The whole variable domain, remainder taken from reference TRBV5-8 and TRBJ2-5, is EAGVTQSPTHLIKTRGQQATLRCSPISGHTSVYWYQQALGLGLQFLLWYDEGEERNRGNFPPRFSGRQFPNYSSELNVNALELEDSALYLCASSSGLGGGFQETQYFGPGTRLLVL.

The chain couples TRBV6-1 to TRBJ2-1; 11 bases are shared with TRBD1. Germline V lookup: CDR1 MNHNS, CDR2 SASEGT. After removal of 6 bases from V and 9 bases from J, the junction contained 10 bases not matched to a gene. The CDR3 consists of 15 residues. CDR3 DNA sequence: TGTGCCAGCAGAGAGACCGGGACAGGGGGACGTGAGCAGTTCTTC. Amino acid sequence: CASRETGTGGREQFF.

The chain recombines TRBV4-2 with TRBJ2-2; D might be TRBD2 (6 bases). The CDR3 length is 16 residues. V was clipped by 0 bases and J by 3 bases, with 11 bases between them. Per the germline V gene, CDR1 is LGHNA and CDR2 is YNFKEQ. The CDR3 spells CASSQEPGTYTGELFF. The CDR3 DNA reads as TGTGCCAGCAGCCAAGAGCCCGGGACTTACACCGGGGAGCTGTTTTTT.

The chain is built from TRBV7-8 and TRBJ1-3; TRBD1 might be the D (5 bases). The CDR3 is 16 amino acids. The V end was cut by 0 bases, the J end by 3 bases, with 12 bases between. The germline V gene has CDR1 SGHVS and CDR2 FQNEAQ. DNA for the CDR3: TGTGCCAGCAGCTTAGCGCCGGGGGTGTATGGAAACACCATATATTTT. This gives the protein CASSLAPGVYGNTIYF.

Worth noting for this clone: Other DNA sequences within the sample encode an identical CDR3. CDR3 loop: CASSLATSGGDTQYF. The CDR3 DNA reads TGCGCCAGCAGCTTGGCTACTAGCGGAGGAGATACGCAGTATTTT. The gene calls are TRBV5-1 and TRBJ2-3; TRBD2 matches 8 bases. V lost 0 bases, J lost 5 bases, and 5 bases stayed unmatched. The CDR3 covers 15 residues. In germline, CDR1 is SGHRS, CDR2 YFSETQ.

This sequence joins TRBV11-2 and TRBJ2-1; D remains unclear. Germline lookup yields CDR1 SGHAT and CDR2 FQNNGV. Trimming left V 3 bases short and J 9 bases short, with 9 bases between. CDR3 length: 12 amino acids. CDR3 amino acids: CASSFTVGEQFF. The CDR3, as DNA: TGTGCCAGCAGCTTTACGGTAGGTGAGCAGTTCTTC.

Comment on this clone: This sample includes further DNA sequences coding for the same CDR3. The genes are TRBV9 and TRBJ2-3; 8 bases agree with TRBD2. The germline V gene has CDR1 SGDLS and CDR2 YYNGEE. The ends lost 0 bases at V and 0 bases at J; junction bases unmatched: 3. The CDR3 consists of 16 residues. As DNA, the CDR3 is TGTGCCAGCAGCGTAGGCGCTAGCGGGAGCACAGATACGCAGTATTTT. Protein sequence: CASSVGASGSTDTQYF.

This clone was picked up one time. The chain recombines TRBV27 with TRBJ2-1, with TRBD2 matching over 7 bases. From germline, CDR1 is MNHEY and CDR2 SMNVEV (reference sequence). The CDR3 spans 12 residues. Germline trimming cut 3 bases from V and 12 bases from J; bases unmatched to any gene: 5. The CDR3 is CASSFIAGAQFF. The CDR3 DNA is TGTGCCAGCAGTTTTATAGCGGGCGCGCAGTTCTTC.

V is TRBV27 and J is TRBJ2-7, with 9 bases that match TRBD1. V dropped 2 bases and J dropped 5; count of bases not matched to a gene: 7. The CDR3 has 15 amino acids. Germline assignment: CDR1 MNHEY and CDR2 SMNVEV (reference sequence). The CDR3 region has the DNA TGTGCCAGCAGTTTACCCGGGACAGGGTACCACGAGCAGTACTTC. Protein sequence: CASSLPGTGYHEQYF.

As to this clone: This CDR3 is also generated by other DNA sequences in the sample. The gene calls are TRBV19 and TRBJ2-1; 7 nucleotides agree with TRBD2. CDR1 and CDR2 from the germline V gene are LNHDA and SQIVND (reference sequence). V dropped 4 bases and J dropped 1; count of bases not matched to a gene: 4. The CDR3 has 15 residues. The CDR3: CASSTGLGSYNEQFF. As DNA, the CDR3 is TGTGCCAGTAGTACCGGACTAGGGTCCTACAATGAGCAGTTCTTC.

This chain connects TRBV18 to TRBJ1-4; D might be TRBD1 (5 bases). The CDR3 consists of 14 residues. The germline V gene encodes CDR1 KGHSH and CDR2 LQKENI. Trimming shortened V by 4 bases and J by 8 bases, and 14 bases separated the two germline ends. The CDR3 loop is CASSRQGGGEKLFF. The CDR3 DNA sequence: TGTGCCAGCTCACGTCAGGGCGGGGGAGAAAAACTGTTTTTT.

This clone has just one count. The DNA is left out, because the CDR3 cannot be placed on it with certainty; the CDR3 is given as TCRdb lists it. The V and J genes are TRBV21-1 and TRBJ1-6; whether TRBD1, the table's D call, matches the DNA was not checked. TRBV21-1 is described as a pseudogene. The CDR3 totals 17 residues, both ends included. The CDR3 sequence is CASSKGRVGQGNSPLHF.

Turning to this clone: The sample contains more than one DNA sequence encoding this CDR3. The chain uses TRBV29-1 and TRBJ1-2, with 7 bases aligning to TRBD1. Germline V lookup: CDR1 SQVTM, CDR2 ANQGSEA. The CDR3 covers 12 residues. Losses at the gene ends were 2 bases for V and 5 bases for J; bases not matched to a gene: 2. The CDR3, as DNA: TGCAGCGTTGAAACAGGGGCTTATGGCTACACCTTC. As protein: CSVETGAYGYTF. The whole variable domain, remainder taken from reference TRBV29-1 and TRBJ1-2, is SAVISQKPSRDICQRGTSLTIQCQVDSQVTMMFWYRQQPGQSLTLIATANQGSEATYESGFVIDKFPISRPNLTFSTLTVSNMSPEDSSIYLCSVETGAYGYTFGSGTRLTVV.

The rearrangement joins TRBV5-6 to TRBJ2-5; no firm D call. The V end was cut by 0 bases, the J end by 0 bases, with 12 bases between. CDR1 is SGHDT, CDR2 YYEEEE, per germline. This CDR3 is 16 amino acids long. The CDR3 is CASSLAMGHNQETQYF. The DNA for the CDR3 is TGTGCCAGCAGCTTGGCTATGGGCCACAACCAAGAGACCCAGTACTTC.

The V gene is TRBV7-6, the J gene TRBJ1-1; 8 bases are shared with TRBD1. The CDR3 is made up of 15 amino acids. Germline V gene sequence: CDR1 SGHVS, CDR2 FNYEAQ. V lost 7 bases, J lost 2 bases, and 9 bases stayed unmatched. CDR3 in amino acids: CASTLPQGGNTEAFF. The CDR3, as DNA: TGTGCCAGCACCCTCCCACAGGGGGGCAACACTGAAGCTTTCTTT.

This clone was counted a single time. This specimen includes other DNA sequences encoding the same CDR3. J is TRBJ2-2 and V is TRBV19, with TRBD2 matching 11 bases. The CDR3 is 15 amino acids. V shed 3 bases, J shed 4 bases, and the junction held 1 base outside the gene matches. CDR1 LNHDA and CDR2 SQIVND come from the germline V gene (reference sequence). The CDR3 is CASSILAGGTGELFF. The DNA of the CDR3 is TGTGCCAGTAGTATCCTAGCGGGAGGCACCGGGGAGCTGTTTTTT.

The chain links TRBV10-1 to TRBJ2-1; 8 bases match TRBD1. The CDR3 runs 13 residues. With V trimmed by 4 bases and J by 7 bases, 3 bases remained unmatched. In germline, CDR1 is WNHNN, CDR2 SYGVQD (reference sequence). CDR3 amino acids: CASSGQGFNEQFF. In DNA, the CDR3 is TGCGCCAGCAGTGGACAGGGGTTTAATGAGCAGTTCTTC.

This clone was picked up many times. The identical CDR3 is also encoded by other nucleotide sequences in the sample. V is TRBV11-2 and J is TRBJ2-7; D is undetermined. This CDR3 is 13 amino acids long. Germline values: CDR1 SGHAT, CDR2 FQNNGV. With 0 bases removed from V and 5 bases from J, the gap between germline ends came to 8 bases. Here the CDR3 reads CASSLDLLHEQYF. The CDR3, as DNA: TGTGCCAGCAGCTTAGATCTACTTCACGAGCAGTACTTC.

The V gene is TRBV6-5, the J gene TRBJ1-2; 7 nucleotides align to TRBD1. V shed 6 bases, J shed 2 bases, and the junction held 3 bases outside the gene matches. This CDR3 has 13 amino acids. Germline-derived CDR1 and CDR2 are MNHEY and SVGAGI. In DNA form, the CDR3 reads TGTGCCAGCAGGAACAGGGGAAACTATGGCTACACCTTC. This encodes CASRNRGNYGYTF.

The chain joins TRBV5-6 to TRBJ2-2; D tentatively reads TRBD1 or TRBD2 (5 bases each). The germline CDR1 and CDR2 sequences are SGHDT and YYEEEE. The CDR3 contains 17 residues. V lost 2 bases, J lost 7 bases, and 21 bases lay in between. CDR3 DNA: TGTGCCAGCAGCTTTATGTCGGGGCAGCCCTTAGGCGGGGAGCTGTTTTTT. It is translated as CASSFMSGQPLGGELFF.

The V and J genes are TRBV19 and TRBJ2-3, with a weak D call TRBD1 (6 bases). CDR1 LNHDA and CDR2 SQIVND come from the germline V gene (reference sequence). The CDR3 covers 16 residues. Deletions cut 1 base from V and 6 bases from J, with 17 bases between. CDR3 in DNA: TGTGCCAGTAGTATAGGGCAACAGGGATGGGGGGATACGCAGTATTTT. Translation: CASSIGQQGWGDTQYF.